The rows below give T cell receptor beta chains drawn from one sample of a study of blood T cell repertoires in COVID-19. Clones were sequenced by immunoSEQ multiplex PCR, and TCRdb holds only the in-frame ones, with some missing. The table shows fewer than 250,000 clones, with around 81% occurring only once. The sample comprised PBMCs or T cells enriched from blood (not recorded which). The receptors shown here come from a woman between 35 and 50 years old with acute COVID-19. CDR3s include the opening cysteine and the closing phenylalanine or tryptophan. The D gene is left open where the match is weak. For some rows the clone size is stated as once, few or many, or as a class when expanded; others skip it.

cdr3_nt,cdr3_aa,j_call,d_call,v_call,clone_size
TGTGCCAGCAGTTCGGGGATGAGGGATCAGCCCCAGCATTTT,CASSSGMRDQPQHF,TRBJ1-5,NA,TRBV28,few
TGTGCCAGTAGTCTCCCCGGGACACTCACCGGGGAGCTGTTTTTT,CASSLPGTLTGELFF,TRBJ2-2,NA,TRBV19,once
TGCGCCAGCAGCTTGAAAGTCCGGGGTTTATATACGCAGTATTTT,CASSLKVRGLYTQYF,TRBJ2-3,NA,TRBV5-1,NA
TGTGCCAGCAGTTCCCCACTAACCGGGGGAGGCTACACCTTC,CASSSPLTGGGYTF,TRBJ1-2,NA,TRBV28,NA
TGTGCTAGTGGTTTGGTACTCGGGACAATTATCGGGGAGCTGTTTTTT,CASGLVLGTIIGELFF,TRBJ2-2,NA,TRBV12-5,NA
TGTGCCAGCAGCTACGACAGGGTCTTCCACGAGCAGTACTTC,CASSYDRVFHEQYF,TRBJ2-7,TRBD1,TRBV6-6,NA
TGCAGCGTGGTACCGGGGGGGGATGAAAAACTGTTTTTT,CSVVPGGDEKLFF,TRBJ1-4,NA,TRBV29-1,NA
TGTGCCACCAGCGACAGACTAGAGAGCTCCTACGAGCAGTACTTC,CATSDRLESSYEQYF,TRBJ2-7,NA,TRBV15,NA
TGTGCCAGCAGAGCCTCCGGGAAAGGGCAGTTCTTC,CASRASGKGQFF,TRBJ2-1,NA,TRBV28,NA
TGTGCCAGCAGTGCGATTGGGACTAGCAGCGAGCAGTACTTC,CASSAIGTSSEQYF,TRBJ2-7,TRBD2,TRBV25-1,NA
TGTGCCAGCACTCCGGGGAAGCAGCCCCAGCATTTT,CASTPGKQPQHF,TRBJ1-5,NA,TRBV6-6,NA
TGTGCCAGCAGCCGGGAACAGCCTGAAGCTTTCTTT,CASSREQPEAFF,TRBJ1-1,NA,TRBV7-8,few
TGTGCCAGCAGCCCCGGGACACTAGGGAACACTGAAGCTTTCTTT,CASSPGTLGNTEAFF,TRBJ1-1,NA,TRBV9,NA
TGTGCCAGCAGTTCAGGGACTAGCGGACCCTACAATGAGCAGTTCTTC,CASSSGTSGPYNEQFF,TRBJ2-1,TRBD2,TRBV28,NA
TGTGCCAGCAGTGATTCGGGACAGCCTAATGAAAAACTGTTTTTT,CASSDSGQPNEKLFF,TRBJ1-4,TRBD1,TRBV2,NA
TGCGCCAGCAGCTTGAGGGGCCGAGGCCACGGCTACACCTTC,CASSLRGRGHGYTF,TRBJ1-2,NA,TRBV5-1,few
TGTGCCAGTAGTAGAACAGGGCTTGGCGAGCAGTACTTC,CASSRTGLGEQYF,TRBJ2-7,NA,TRBV19,NA
TGCAGCGTTGCCCTACAGGATAATTCACCCCTCCACTTT,CSVALQDNSPLHF,TRBJ1-6,NA,TRBV29-1,NA
TGTGCCACCAGCAGAGATGGCACAGGGCTCGTCTATGGCTACACCTTC,CATSRDGTGLVYGYTF,TRBJ1-2,NA,TRBV15,NA
TGTGCCAGCAGTTATCTCGCGGGGGGGCGGCTAACAGATACGCAGTATTTT,CASSYLAGGRLTDTQYF,TRBJ2-3,TRBD2,TRBV6-2/TRBV6-3,NA
TGTGCCAGTAGTATTGCGAATCAGCCCCAGCATTTT,CASSIANQPQHF,TRBJ1-5,NA,TRBV19,NA
TGTGCTTCCGGGCGAGCGGGAGGTGGGGAGACCCAGTACTTC,CASGRAGGGETQYF,TRBJ2-5,TRBD2,TRBV5-8,NA
TGTGCCTGGACCATAGGGGGTAATTCACCCCTCCACTTT,CAWTIGGNSPLHF,TRBJ1-6,NA,TRBV30,NA
TGTGCCAGCAGCCGTCACTGTCCCATTTCGTTAGACGAGCAGTACTTC,CASSRHCPISLDEQYF,TRBJ2-7,NA,TRBV3-1/TRBV3-2,NA
TGTGCCAGCAGCGTCACTAGCGGGAGTGAGACCCAGTACTTC,CASSVTSGSETQYF,TRBJ2-5,TRBD2,TRBV11-3,NA
TGTGCCAGTAGTTCGACGGGACAGCAGAACACTGAAGCTTTCTTT,CASSSTGQQNTEAFF,TRBJ1-1,TRBD1,TRBV19,once
TGCGCCAGCAGCTTGGTGCTGGGCCCAGGAACTAATGAAAAACTGTTTTTT,CASSLVLGPGTNEKLFF,TRBJ1-4,NA,TRBV5-1,NA